This TCR beta chain was captured in a study of T-cell reconstitution after alpha-beta-depleted transplantation in children. The V gene end was trimmed by 2 bases and the J gene end by 7 bases; junction bases not matched to a gene: 15. Germline V lookup: CDR1 LNHDA, CDR2 SQIVND (reference sequence). The CDR3 runs 18 residues. The TCRbeta library incorporated unique molecular identifiers. TCRdb processed the PCR reads anew with MiXCR; each CDR3 protein has one entry. The table shows fewer than 550,000 distinct CDR3 sequences, with 9.5% to 13% occurring only once. This clonotype was found a few times. Sequencing used PBMCs from the stem cell graft donor, obtained from the stem cell graft. The sequence derives from a human donor who donated a stem cell graft to a child with acute myeloid leukemia. The chain combines TRBV19 with TRBJ2-1; TRBD2 agrees at 9 bases. This CDR3 is CASSISLFRGRATNEQFF. As DNA, the CDR3 is TGTGCCAGTAGTATATCCCTTTTTCGCGGGAGGGCCACGAATGAGCAGTTCTTC.